These T cell receptor beta chains were read from a single sample in a study of cytomegalovirus exposure and HLA in healthy donors. The repertoire was sequenced with immunoSEQ multiplex PCR; TCRdb's copy has only in-frame clones and lacks some. This sample has tens of thousands of clones, with roughly 80% found just once. Sequences were obtained from PBMCs. The source of these receptors is a human donor in good health. CDR3s include the opening cysteine and the closing phenylalanine or tryptophan. The order of the fields is D gene, J gene, V gene, clone size, CDR3 protein, CDR3 DNA. A D gene is named only where the DNA matches it firmly. Where a row states a size, it is once, few, many or the class of an expanded clone; other rows omit it.

>-|TRBJ1-6|TRBV4-2|-
CASSLHRVDSPLHF
TGTGCCAGCAGCCTGCACAGGGTTGATTCACCCCTCCACTTT
>-|TRBJ2-7|TRBV2|-
CASSEGLASQYEQYF
TGTGCCAGCAGTGAAGGTCTAGCGAGTCAGTACGAGCAGTACTTC
>-|TRBJ1-2|TRBV29-1|-
CSVQQGSGGYTF
TGCAGCGTCCAGCAGGGGAGCGGTGGCTACACCTTC
>-|TRBJ2-7|TRBV15|-
CATSDRYYEQYF
TGTGCCACCAGCGACAGATATTACGAGCAGTACTTC
>-|TRBJ2-3|TRBV4-2|-
CASSQVTLPTSTDTQYF
TGTGCCAGCAGCCAAGTCACACTACCCACTAGCACAGATACGCAGTATTTT
>-|TRBJ2-3|TRBV4-2|-
CASSHVAEPTDTQYF
TGTGCCAGCAGCCATGTAGCGGAACCCACAGATACGCAGTATTTT
>-|TRBJ2-3|TRBV6-4|-
CASSESFQRPSTDTQYF
TGTGCCAGCAGTGAATCCTTCCAGCGGCCTAGCACAGATACGCAGTATTTT
>-|TRBJ2-7|TRBV4-2|-
CASSQEAPGSTYEQYF
TGTGCCAGCAGCCAAGAAGCCCCGGGGAGCACCTACGAGCAGTACTTC
>TRBD1|TRBJ2-1|TRBV6-4|-
CASSGTGGSYNEQFF
TGTGCCAGCAGTGGGACAGGGGGCTCCTACAATGAGCAGTTCTTC
>TRBD1|TRBJ2-7|TRBV30|once
CAWSVGITGVEQYF
TGTGCCTGGAGTGTGGGGATAACAGGGGTCGAGCAGTACTTC
>TRBD2|TRBJ2-3|TRBV6-4|-
CASSEAGAGGTDTQYF
TGTGCCAGCAGTGAGGCAGGAGCGGGGGGCACAGATACGCAGTATTTT
>-|TRBJ2-3|TRBV6-4|-
CASSETITIHTDTQYF
TGTGCCAGCAGTGAAACAATAACCATACACACAGATACGCAGTATTTT
>TRBD2|TRBJ2-7|TRBV28|-
CASSLILAGASYEQYF
TGTGCCAGCAGTTTAATTCTAGCGGGAGCCTCCTACGAGCAGTACTTC
>TRBD1|TRBJ1-1|TRBV11-2|-
CASSLDRGTGFAFF
TGTGCCAGCAGCTTAGACAGAGGGACAGGGTTTGCTTTCTTT
>TRBD2|TRBJ2-1|TRBV4-2|-
CASSQTGTSYNEQFF
TGTGCCAGCAGCCAGACTGGGACTAGCTACAATGAGCAGTTCTTC
>-|TRBJ2-7|TRBV2|-
CASSVEAGVEQYF
TGTGCCAGCAGTGTGGAGGCAGGGGTCGAGCAGTACTTC
>TRBD1|TRBJ2-4|TRBV7-2|once
CASSFFWPGTDKNIQYF
TGTGCCAGCAGCTTCTTTTGGCCTGGGACAGACAAAAACATTCAGTACTTC
>-|TRBJ1-2|TRBV27|-
CASSPGDKTNYGYTF
TGTGCCAGCAGTCCAGGGGACAAAACTAACTATGGCTACACCTTC
>TRBD1|TRBJ2-3|TRBV5-1|few
CASSNRQGARRTDTQYF
TGCGCCAGCAGCAACCGACAGGGGGCGAGACGCACAGATACGCAGTATTTT
>-|TRBJ2-1|TRBV5-4|-
CASSLGREIWNEQFF
TGTGCCAGCAGCTTGGGACGGGAGATATGGAATGAGCAGTTCTTC
>-|TRBJ1-2|TRBV5-1|-
CASSLAGPGEKGYTF
TGCGCCAGCAGCTTGGCGGGGCCGGGAGAGAAGGGCTACACCTTC
>-|TRBJ2-1|TRBV9|-
CASSVDGSPYNEQFF
TGTGCCAGCAGCGTAGACGGGAGTCCCTACAATGAGCAGTTCTTC
>-|TRBJ2-3|TRBV10-1|-
CATSYGRDTDTQYF
TGCGCCACCAGCTACGGCAGGGACACAGATACGCAGTATTTT
>TRBD1|TRBJ2-1|TRBV5-3|medium-sized
CARSRGQGFYNEQFF
TGTGCCAGAAGCCGGGGACAGGGATTCTACAATGAGCAGTTCTTC